This T cell receptor beta chain was recovered during a study of beta chain features in type 1 diabetes. Study details: Age and gender were similar between patients and healthy donors, as were cell yields.

Every isolated RNA sample was fully reverse transcribed, so sequencing captured expressed TCRB transcripts. Produced via immunoSEQ multiplex PCR; TCRdb's table is partial and in-frame only. The repertoire holds 300,000 to 400,000 clones, with 8% to 13% as singletons. This clone has just a few counts. V lost 5 bases and J lost 5, with 23 bases in between. Germline lookup yields CDR1 SGHRS and CDR2 YFSETQ. The CDR3 contains 16 residues. One heparinised draw, averaging approximately 120 mL, was taken per donor. Central memory, naive, regulatory and stem cell-like memory CD4+ cells were sorted by CD45RO/CCR7/CD25/CD127/CD95/CD27.

Sequences were obtained from naive CD4+ T cells from blood. The source is a young woman in good health. The V and J genes are TRBV5-1 and TRBJ2-7; D is possibly TRBD2 (5 bases). The CDR3 bases are TGCGCCAGCAGTCGCGGCGGGCCGGCGCCGATGCACGAGCAGTACTTC. It encodes CASSRGGPAPMHEQYF.